What follows is one T cell receptor beta chain and its context. Its antigen remains unknown. These data come from a study of T-cell reconstitution after alpha-beta-depleted transplantation in children. Library preparation (for TCRbeta) was performed with unique molecular identifiers. TCRdb reanalysed the PCR reads using MiXCR and keeps one entry per CDR3 protein. The data hold 200,000 to 300,000 distinct CDR3 sequences, with under 30% observed a single time. The CDR3 spans 15 residues. V was shortened by 0 bases and J by 0 bases, with 9 bases between the two germline ends. Germline V gene data show CDR1 as SEHNR and CDR2 as FQNEAQ (reference sequence). Study-wide results and caveats: It was newly produced T cells that mostly accounted for T-cell counts and diversity one year after transplant.

This sample comprised PBMCs, obtained before TCRalphabeta/CD19-depleted stem cell transplant. The source of this sequence is a girl aged 2-10 years with Fanconi anemia, due to receive a stem cell transplant. The chain has TRBV7-9 and TRBJ2-7, with D unclear. This CDR3 reads CASSLAERSSYEQYF. Written as DNA, the CDR3 is TGTGCCAGCAGCTTAGCGGAGCGTAGCTCCTACGAGCAGTACTTC.